Shown below are 5 T cell receptor beta chains from a single sample sequenced in a study of beta chain features in type 1 diabetes. Study results and limitations: All four CD4+ subsets from Type 1 diabetes patients carried moderately but significantly shorter TCRB CDR3s.

The entirety of the isolated RNA underwent reverse transcription, so expressed TCRB transcripts were sequenced. Here immunoSEQ multiplex PCR was the method, and the copy in TCRdb shows in-frame clones only, minus some. This table holds approximately 170,000 clones, approximately 8.1% found once. Their target antigens are unknown. What was sequenced was central memory CD4+ T cells from blood. These receptors all come from a woman in her 40s with type 1 diabetes.

A remark on this clone: Germline is not matched at one junction end, which may reflect a read error. This chain links TRBV4-1 with TRBJ2-1; TRBD2 matches at 7 bases. Germline-derived CDR1 and CDR2 are MGHRA and YSYEKL. This CDR3 spans 15 amino acids. CDR3 sequence reads: CASSQRTRAVGEQFF. The CDR3 DNA reads as TGTGCCAGCAGCCAAAGGACTAGGGCCGTCGGTGAGCAGTTCTTC.

A few counts support this clone. The chain recombines TRBV29-1 with TRBJ2-7, with 10 bases identical to TRBD2. CDR3 length equals 15 residues. The J segment lost 0 bases and the V segment lost 3 bases, leaving 5 bases of the junction unmatched. CDR1 is SQVTM, CDR2 ANQGSEA, per germline. Here the CDR3 DNA reads TGCAGCGTTGATGAGACTAGCGGGCCCTCCTACGAGCAGTACTTC. Translating it yields CSVDETSGPSYEQYF.

The chain combines TRBV20-1 with TRBJ2-1; TRBD1 might be the D (6 bases). The CDR3 length is 11 residues. From germline, CDR1 is DFQATT and CDR2 SNEGSKA (reference sequence). Trimming stripped 6 bases from V and 9 bases from J, with 12 bases between. The CDR3 is CSAPKGGEQFF. CDR3 DNA sequence: TGCAGTGCCCCAAAAGGGGGTGAGCAGTTCTTC.

This clone was counted only a few times. The genes are TRBV6-6 and TRBJ1-2, with no clear D. The CDR3 contains 12 residues. The germline CDR1 and CDR2 sequences are MNHNY and SVGAGI (reference sequence). Trimming removed 4 bases from V and 1 base from J, with 4 bases in between. The CDR3 bases are TGTGCCAGCAGTTCACTTAACTATGGCTACACCTTC. Residues: CASSSLNYGYTF.

The J gene is TRBJ1-1, the V gene TRBV5-1; D unresolved. V was shortened by 0 bases and J by 5 bases, with 5 bases between the two germline ends. CDR3 length: 12 residues. Germline V gene sequence: CDR1 SGHRS, CDR2 YFSETQ. The CDR3 here is CASSLGQTEAFF. The CDR3 nucleotides are TGCGCCAGCAGCTTGGGGCAAACTGAAGCTTTCTTT.